This TCR beta chain is drawn from a study of blood T cell repertoires in COVID-19. In assigning cohorts, the study relied on participant-reported clinical history. Recovered status applied to Cohort 3 donors who had two consecutive negative PCRs. It also applied to those with clearance or with symptom resolution. The germline V gene has CDR1 MGHRA and CDR2 YSYEKL. This CDR3 contains 15 residues. The V gene end was trimmed by 3 bases and the J gene end by 6 bases; junction bases not matched to a gene: 5. The repertoire was sequenced with immunoSEQ multiplex PCR; TCRdb's copy has only in-frame clones and lacks some. The sample consists of just over 300,000 clones, more than 75% of them appearing once.

The chain has TRBV4-1 and TRBJ2-2; 9 bases map to TRBD2. The clonotype originates from a man younger than 45 who had recovered from COVID-19. The sequenced material came from PBMCs or T cells enriched from blood (not recorded which). CDR3 in DNA: TGCGCCAGCAGCCACCCTGGCGGGGGGGCCGGGGAGCTGTTTTTT. Translation: CASSHPGGGAGELFF.